This TCR beta chain was found in a study of blood T cell repertoires in COVID-19. Sequencing used immunoSEQ multiplex PCR; TCRdb keeps in-frame clones, though not all of them. The sample lists 99,000 or so clones, approximately 88% seen once, with around 5.5% in the top ten. There are 13 residues in the CDR3. Germline trimming cut 6 bases from V and 6 bases from J; bases unmatched to any gene: 7. CDR1 and CDR2 from the germline V gene are MNHEY and SVGAGI. The gene calls are TRBV6-5 and TRBJ2-7, with 8 nucleotides matching TRBD1. This clonotype was sampled from a human donor in a cohort sampled during active COVID-19. The sequenced sample was peripheral blood. DNA for the CDR3: TGTGCCAGCAGCGGACAGGGTTCGGGCGAGCAGTACTTC. Amino acid sequence: CASSGQGSGEQYF.